This T cell receptor beta chain was retrieved from a study of blood T cell repertoires in COVID-19. Participants were aged roughly 18 to 89 years from about two dozen US areas. Assay used: immunoSEQ multiplex PCR; TCRdb lists only in-frame clones, some missing. The table records approximately 280,000 clones, less than 85% of them present only once. The V and J ends lost 3 bases and 0 bases, in that order; junction bases with no gene match: 4. CDR3 size: 16 residues. Germline V lookup: CDR1 KGHDR, CDR2 SFDVKD. The J gene is TRBJ2-1, the V gene TRBV24-1; 7 bases agree with TRBD2. This receptor was taken from a woman between 50 and 59 years old who had recovered from COVID-19. Sample: PBMCs or T cells enriched from blood (not recorded which). The CDR3 loop is CATSDPSGGSYNEQFF. DNA for the CDR3: TGTGCCACCAGTGATCCTAGCGGTGGCTCCTACAATGAGCAGTTCTTC.